This passage covers 8 T cell receptor beta chains from one sample sequenced in a study of T cells after posttransplantation cyclophosphamide. Profiling relied on immunoSEQ multiplex PCR, and the TCRdb table lists in-frame clones only, not all of them. The repertoire includes 25,000 to 30,000 clones, around 86% of them detected once, and around 3.3% sits in the top ten. Material: PBMCs. All receptors come from a man aged 50 or older.

The chain uses TRBV9 and TRBJ2-2; a possible D gene is TRBD2 (7 bases). Germline CDR1 and CDR2: SGDLS and YYNGEE. V lost 10 bases and J lost 3, with 13 bases in between. This CDR3 comprises 13 residues. This chain's CDR3 is CAGGARDTGELFF. Written as DNA, the CDR3 is TGTGCCGGGGGGGCCCGGGACACCGGGGAGCTGTTTTTT.

The V and J genes are TRBV7-3 and TRBJ2-1, with 7 positions matching TRBD2. J gave up 8 bases and V 5 bases, and 3 bases lay outside the gene matches. The germline V gene has CDR1 SGHTA and CDR2 FQGTGA. CDR3 size: 12 residues. The CDR3 loop is CASSLGGDEQFF. In nucleotides, the CDR3 is TGTGCCAGCAGCCTTGGGGGGGATGAGCAGTTCTTC. Full variable domain (rest looked up from reference TRBV7-3 and TRBJ2-1): GAGVSQTPSNKVTEKGKYVELRCDPISGHTALYWYRQSLGQGPEFLIYFQGTGAADDSGLPNDRFFAVRPEGSVSTLKIQRTERGDSAVYLCASSLGGDEQFFGPGTRLTVL.

The V gene is TRBV4-2, the J gene TRBJ2-3, with 7 bases lining up with TRBD1. This CDR3 has 16 amino acids. Germline CDR1 is LGHNA and CDR2 is YNFKEQ. V shed 0 bases and J 6 bases; nucleotides not matched to a gene: 9. CDR3 DNA sequence: TGTGCCAGCAGCCAAGACAGGACAGGCTGGGGGGATACGCAGTATTTT. Translation: CASSQDRTGWGDTQYF.

The chain employs TRBV5-6 and TRBJ2-5, with a possible D match to TRBD2 (6 bases). Trimming removed 4 bases from V and 4 bases from J, with 14 bases in between. The CDR3 contains 14 residues. Looked up from germline, CDR1 is SGHDT and CDR2 is YYEEEE. The chain's CDR3 is CASSKATRGETQYF. The CDR3, as DNA: TGTGCCAGCAGCAAAGCGACTAGGGGAGAGACCCAGTACTTC. Based on the CDR3 plus reference TRBV5-6 and TRBJ2-5, the full variable domain is DAGVTQSPTHLIKTRGQQVTLRCSPKSGHDTVSWYQQALGQGPQFIFQYYEEEERQRGNFPDRFSGHQFPNYSSELNVNALLLGDSALYLCASSKATRGETQYFGPGTRLLVL.

The chain employs TRBV11-3 and TRBJ2-1; TRBD1 is a possible D gene (6 bases). The germline V gene encodes CDR1 SGHNT and CDR2 YENEEA. Trimming took off 6 bases at V and 3 bases at J, with 12 bases between the two ends. The CDR3 spans 14 residues. This CDR3 reads CASRGGSIYNEQFF. The CDR3 nucleotides read TGTGCCAGCAGAGGGGGTTCTATCTACAATGAGCAGTTCTTC.

The J gene is TRBJ1-2, the V gene TRBV30; 7 bases map to TRBD1. This CDR3 spans 12 amino acids. In germline, CDR1 is GTSNPN, CDR2 SVGIG (reference sequence). The V gene end was trimmed by 5 bases and the J gene end by 5 bases; junction bases not matched to a gene: 5. CDR3 residues: CAWDQGGYGYTF. As DNA, the CDR3 is TGTGCCTGGGACCAGGGGGGATATGGCTACACCTTC.

This chain's CDR3 is CASSQEGAGLGGAKNIQYF. DNA of the CDR3: TGCGCCAGCAGCCAAGAGGGTGCAGGGCTTGGTGGGGCCAAAAACATTCAGTACTTC. The rearrangement links TRBV4-1 to TRBJ2-4; D perhaps matches TRBD1 (5 bases). The V end lost 0 bases, the J end lost 1 base, and 19 bases lay between the germline ends. The CDR3 extends over 19 amino acids. The V gene's germline CDR1 is MGHRA and CDR2 YSYEKL.

The chain combines TRBV6-5 with TRBJ2-3; D might be TRBD2 (5 bases). V was trimmed by 2 bases and J by 5 bases, leaving 11 bases between them. The germline V gene encodes CDR1 MNHEY and CDR2 SVGAGI. The CDR3 has 14 amino acids. The CDR3 loop reads CASSYAGGGDTQYF. The CDR3 DNA reads TGTGCCAGCAGTTACGCCGGAGGCGGAGATACGCAGTATTTT.